The rows below give T cell receptor beta chains drawn from one sample of a study of a mutant IDH1 vaccine in newly diagnosed glioma. Clones were read by immunoSEQ multiplex PCR, and TCRdb kept only the in-frame ones, dropping some. This table has about 92,000 clones, 83% appearing once. Sequenced material: PBMCs, taken from a glioma patient treated with radiotherapy, temozolomide or both. These receptors were obtained from a woman aged 45-60 years with glioma. CDR3s include the opening cysteine and the closing phenylalanine or tryptophan. The order of the fields is D gene, V gene, J gene, CDR3 protein. A D gene is named only where the DNA matches it firmly.

d_call: NA; v_call: TRBV5-5; j_call: TRBJ1-1; cdr3_aa: CASSFTLTEAFF
d_call: NA; v_call: TRBV4-3; j_call: TRBJ2-1; cdr3_aa: CASSSLAGLYNEQFF
d_call: NA; v_call: TRBV4-1; j_call: TRBJ1-1; cdr3_aa: CASSRNRVNTEAFF
d_call: NA; v_call: TRBV9; j_call: TRBJ2-2; cdr3_aa: CASSTGLGGELFF
d_call: TRBD1; v_call: TRBV29-1; j_call: TRBJ1-1; cdr3_aa: CSVATGTENTEAFF
d_call: NA; v_call: TRBV2; j_call: TRBJ1-4; cdr3_aa: CASSVGGDSEKLFF
d_call: NA; v_call: TRBV11-2; j_call: TRBJ1-3; cdr3_aa: CASSLVLYSSGNTIYF
d_call: NA; v_call: TRBV5-1; j_call: TRBJ2-6; cdr3_aa: CASSLGRSGANVLTF
d_call: NA; v_call: TRBV20-1; j_call: TRBJ2-7; cdr3_aa: CSARRDREQYF
d_call: NA; v_call: TRBV19; j_call: TRBJ2-2; cdr3_aa: CASSPWGGAGGELFF
d_call: NA; v_call: TRBV11-2; j_call: TRBJ2-7; cdr3_aa: CASRPTGAASYEQYF
d_call: NA; v_call: TRBV11-2; j_call: TRBJ2-7; cdr3_aa: CASSLDVANEQYF
d_call: NA; v_call: TRBV2; j_call: TRBJ1-2; cdr3_aa: CASANGAVGYTF
d_call: NA; v_call: TRBV19; j_call: TRBJ1-5; cdr3_aa: CASNRPGNSNQPQHF
d_call: NA; v_call: TRBV7-2; j_call: TRBJ2-1; cdr3_aa: CASSLAQGSYNEQFF
d_call: TRBD1; v_call: TRBV5-1; j_call: TRBJ1-1; cdr3_aa: CASSPGQGAQAEAFF
d_call: TRBD2; v_call: TRBV9; j_call: TRBJ2-2; cdr3_aa: CASSVASGGADTGELFF
d_call: NA; v_call: TRBV29-1; j_call: TRBJ1-1; cdr3_aa: CSVLGLTNTEAFF
d_call: NA; v_call: TRBV30; j_call: TRBJ2-7; cdr3_aa: CAWSRAAYEQYF
d_call: NA; v_call: TRBV6-1; j_call: TRBJ2-2; cdr3_aa: CAISFGELFF
d_call: NA; v_call: TRBV11-2; j_call: TRBJ1-1; cdr3_aa: CASSLKSGVNTEAFF
d_call: NA; v_call: TRBV4-2; j_call: TRBJ1-3; cdr3_aa: CASSQVEGWSGNTIYF
d_call: NA; v_call: TRBV5-1; j_call: TRBJ1-1; cdr3_aa: CASSLETNTEAFF
d_call: NA; v_call: TRBV9; j_call: TRBJ1-3; cdr3_aa: CASSPPGRSNTIYF